This entry is about one T cell receptor (beta chain). Its antigen remains unknown. This CDR3 is built from 14 residues. CDR1 is SGHNT and CDR2 is YYREEE in the germline V gene (reference sequence). Between the trimmed V and J ends, which lost 2 bases and 5 bases, there was a span of 14 bases. This specimen comes from a study of CD8+CD57+ T cells in acquired aplastic anemia. Whole-study findings and limits: Patients carried CD8+CD57+ cells that were less diverse than their total CD4+ and CD8+ pools. Simpson's diversity of CD8+ cells was not significantly different in patients compared with controls.

Previously, flow cytometry had revealed CD8+CD57+ cell expansion in the patients chosen for sequencing. Sequencing also captured CD8+CD57+ effector memory cells from about 15% of the 12 patients. Each patient gave a blood sample that was collected before any therapy had been received. Genomic DNA, serving as template, underwent TCR beta VDJ and CDR3 profiling. Via MiXCR, TCRdb re-called the reads, giving one row per CDR3 protein. The sample carries around 17,000 distinct CDR3 sequences, around two fifths recorded once. This clonotype was sampled from a human donor with aplastic anemia. The chain links TRBV5-4 to TRBJ2-7, with D unresolved. The sequenced sample was CD8+CD57+ T cells sorted from PBMCs. Subset reported: bead-enriched CD8+CD57+ effector memory T cells from SAA patients. CDR3 DNA: TGTGCCAGCAGCTTATCAGAGAGGTTCGACGAGCAGTACTTC. It specifies CASSLSERFDEQYF. Together with reference TRBV5-4 and TRBJ2-7, the CDR3 gives the full variable domain: ETGVTQSPTHLIKTRGQQVTLRCSSQSGHNTVSWYQQALGQGPQFIFQYYREEENGRGNFPPRFSGLQFPNYSSELNVNALELDDSALYLCASSLSERFDEQYFGPGTRLTVT.